This entry features one T cell receptor beta chain sequence. Its antigen remains unidentified. Time point indicated: week 23, last vaccination. Vaccinated patients received 300 ug of mutant IDH1 20-mer peptide per dose, with topical imiquimod. This sample is part of a study of a mutant IDH1 vaccine in newly diagnosed glioma. Looking at the study overall: Initiation of the vaccine course occurred 4-6 weeks after radiotherapy alone, or alongside temozolomide cycles. Study observations and caveats: Seemingly, top peripheral T cell clonotype changes bore no relation to pseudoprogression.

The CDR3 length is 15 residues. Trimming pared 1 base from V and 5 bases from J, leaving 12 bases between. The germline V gene has CDR1 MNHNS and CDR2 SASEGT. The repertoire was sequenced with immunoSEQ multiplex PCR; TCRdb's copy has only in-frame clones and lacks some. The sample has approximately 43,000 clones; 78% are singletons. This sample comprised PBMCs, obtained from a glioma patient whose treatment included an IDH1 peptide vaccine. The chain carries TRBV6-1 and TRBJ1-5; no firm D call. The receptor's source is a woman between 35 and 50 years old with glioma. Some clones in this sample may be carry-over from other donors' samples. This CDR3 reads CASSEVWSADQPQHF. In DNA form, the CDR3 reads TGTGCCAGCAGTGAAGTTTGGTCCGCGGATCAGCCCCAGCATTTT.